Listed below are T cell receptor beta chains from one sample, sequenced in a study of cytomegalovirus exposure and HLA in healthy donors. Data came from immunoSEQ multiplex PCR; TCRdb stores just in-frame clones and leaves some out. The top ten clones hold more than 6% of a sample with approximately 120,000 clones, roughly 80% of them seen once. Sequenced input: PBMCs. Every receptor here comes from a woman aged 50 to 60 in good health and CMV-seropositive. Both conserved end residues are part of each CDR3.

v_gene: TRBV21-1
len: 13
j_gene: TRBJ2-3
CDR3aa: CASTPCSTDTQYF

v_gene: TRBV5-4
len: 15
j_gene: TRBJ2-7
CDR3aa: CASSLDPVVAYEQYF

v_gene: TRBV18
len: 14
j_gene: TRBJ1-1
CDR3aa: CASSPLGENTEAFF

v_gene: TRBV19
len: 16
j_gene: TRBJ2-2
CDR3aa: CASRGLAGSNTGELFF

v_gene: TRBV7-2
len: 15
j_gene: TRBJ1-2
CDR3aa: CASSSGPTGLSGYTF

v_gene: TRBV7-9
len: 13
j_gene: TRBJ2-1
CDR3aa: CASSLATWDEQFF

v_gene: TRBV6-5
len: 14
j_gene: TRBJ1-4
CDR3aa: CASRPGSTNEKLFF

v_gene: TRBV19
len: 15
j_gene: TRBJ1-1
CDR3aa: CASSLGQGPWTEAFF

v_gene: TRBV6-1
len: 14
j_gene: TRBJ1-5
CDR3aa: CASSEALSNQPQHF

v_gene: TRBV7-9
len: 15
j_gene: TRBJ2-2
CDR3aa: CASSLQGTNTGELFF

v_gene: TRBV4-2
len: 16
j_gene: TRBJ2-3
CDR3aa: CASSSQGVAGTDTQYF

v_gene: TRBV6-6
len: 15
j_gene: TRBJ2-1
CDR3aa: CAIGGGGRSYNEQFF

v_gene: TRBV27
len: 15
j_gene: TRBJ1-2
CDR3aa: CASSRTQGTDYGYTF

v_gene: TRBV5-6
len: 18
j_gene: TRBJ2-7
CDR3aa: CASSLAAGGAGFAYEQYF

v_gene: TRBV11-1
len: 19
j_gene: TRBJ2-6
CDR3aa: CASSFTREGEPSGANGLTF

v_gene: TRBV4-1
len: 16
j_gene: TRBJ2-2
CDR3aa: CASSPERVANTGELFF

v_gene: TRBV2
len: 13
j_gene: TRBJ2-7
CDR3aa: CASTLGLRGEQYF

v_gene: TRBV10-3
len: 15
j_gene: TRBJ2-5
CDR3aa: CAISESDFPRETQYF

v_gene: TRBV7-2
len: 12
j_gene: TRBJ2-7
CDR3aa: CASSRTSYEQYF

v_gene: TRBV7-2
len: 14
j_gene: TRBJ1-6
CDR3aa: CASTSGRATATLHF

v_gene: TRBV6-1
len: 14
j_gene: TRBJ2-5
CDR3aa: CASRRGPSTETQYF

v_gene: TRBV28
len: 17
j_gene: TRBJ2-2
CDR3aa: CASSQAPETSGNRELFF

v_gene: TRBV19
len: 14
j_gene: TRBJ1-1
CDR3aa: CASSSPGGNTEAFF

v_gene: TRBV6-1
len: 18
j_gene: TRBJ2-1
CDR3aa: CASSEAIGRTSGGNEQFF

v_gene: TRBV7-3
len: 14
j_gene: TRBJ2-1
CDR3aa: CASGTSGGDNEQFF

v_gene: TRBV19
len: 12
j_gene: TRBJ1-5
CDR3aa: CASSARDQPQHF

v_gene: TRBV7-9
len: 16
j_gene: TRBJ2-6
CDR3aa: CASSLGSVSGANVLTF

v_gene: TRBV29-1
len: 13
j_gene: TRBJ1-5
CDR3aa: CSPGIGRDQPQHF

v_gene: TRBV5-1
len: 14
j_gene: TRBJ1-3
CDR3aa: CASSPRTGGNTIYF

v_gene: TRBV7-2
len: 14
j_gene: TRBJ2-3
CDR3aa: CASSVAGLKDTQYF

v_gene: TRBV2
len: 19
j_gene: TRBJ2-1
CDR3aa: CASSAYTPGLAGGGNEQFF

v_gene: TRBV18
len: 14
j_gene: TRBJ2-5
CDR3aa: CASSPMTGVETQYF

v_gene: TRBV5-1
len: 14
j_gene: TRBJ2-5
CDR3aa: CASSLRRAGETQYF

v_gene: TRBV10-3
len: 16
j_gene: TRBJ2-2
CDR3aa: CAINPGGPRGTGELFF

v_gene: TRBV7-2
len: 14
j_gene: TRBJ1-1
CDR3aa: CASSLAHSRTEAFF

v_gene: TRBV7-3
len: 14
j_gene: TRBJ2-5
CDR3aa: CASSLDRGSETQYF

v_gene: TRBV29-1
len: 13
j_gene: TRBJ1-2
CDR3aa: CSVEEVGGPSNTF

v_gene: TRBV7-9
len: 15
j_gene: TRBJ1-1
CDR3aa: CASSLARQGGTEAFF

v_gene: TRBV7-2
len: 14
j_gene: TRBJ2-7
CDR3aa: CASSDGQGFDEQYF

v_gene: TRBV7-9
len: 14
j_gene: TRBJ1-5
CDR3aa: CASSPGTGGQPQHF

v_gene: TRBV19
len: 13
j_gene: TRBJ1-5
CDR3aa: CASSPRVHQPQHF

v_gene: TRBV6-5
len: 13
j_gene: TRBJ1-3
CDR3aa: CASSPTGGNTIYF

v_gene: TRBV6-1
len: 13
j_gene: TRBJ1-2
CDR3aa: CASSVGDNYGYTF

v_gene: TRBV6-1
len: 15
j_gene: TRBJ2-1
CDR3aa: CASSGLAGTKNEQFF

v_gene: TRBV19
len: 14
j_gene: TRBJ2-5
CDR3aa: CASSIGQGAETQYF

v_gene: TRBV9
len: 15
j_gene: TRBJ2-3
CDR3aa: CASSVGGRGTDTQYF

v_gene: TRBV18
len: 16
j_gene: TRBJ2-5
CDR3aa: CASSPNGRGLQETQYF

v_gene: TRBV29-1
len: 10
j_gene: TRBJ2-4
CDR3aa: CSVEWDSQYF